These 13 T cell receptor beta chains were all obtained from the same sample, sequenced in a study of T-cell reconstitution after alpha-beta-depleted transplantation in children. A TCRbeta library incorporating unique molecular identifiers was prepared. In TCRdb, the PCR reads were re-called with MiXCR into one record per CDR3 protein. The sample lists 350,000 to 500,000 distinct CDR3 sequences; 43% were seen once. This sample comprised PBMCs, obtained before TCRalphabeta/CD19-depleted stem cell transplant. These receptors originate from a girl aged 2-15 years with aplastic anemia, due to receive a stem cell transplant.

The chain has TRBV12-3 or TRBV12-4 and TRBJ2-7, with 7 bases lining up with TRBD2. There are 15 residues in the CDR3. V gave up 2 bases and J gave up 2 bases; unmatched junction bases: 6. The DNA of the CDR3 is TGTGCCAGCAGTTTAAGCGGGGCCGTCACCTACGAGCAGTACTTC. It specifies CASSLSGAVTYEQYF.

Ten or more counts support this clonotype. V and J are TRBV7-2 and TRBJ2-1, with a weak D call TRBD1 (5 bases). The CDR3 loop spans 11 amino acids. The germline V gene has CDR1 SGHTA and CDR2 FQGNSA. V lost 5 bases to trimming and J lost 10 bases, with 9 bases between them. This chain's CDR3 is CASSQGPEQFF. The CDR3 DNA reads TGTGCCAGCAGCCAGGGCCCAGAGCAGTTCTTC.

The chain recombines TRBV5-3 with TRBJ2-3; D gene ambiguous. TRBV5-3 is known as an ORF, though its function is uncertain. This CDR3 is built from 14 residues. V gave up 8 bases and J gave up 3 bases, with 16 bases separating them. CDR3 sequence reads: CARGSETHTDTQYF. The CDR3 nucleotides are TGTGCCAGGGGCTCCGAGACCCATACAGATACGCAGTATTTT.

This clonotype was counted many times. CDR3 nucleotides: TGTGCCAGCAGCCCCCAACAGGGACAATCCACTGAAGCTTTCTTT. It encodes CASSPQQGQSTEAFF. The J gene is TRBJ1-1, the V gene TRBV3-1, with a tentative D call TRBD1 (6 bases). Trimming took off 4 bases at V and 4 bases at J, with 16 bases between the two ends. The germline gives CDR1 LGHDT, CDR2 YNNKEL (reference sequence). The CDR3 spans 15 residues.

The gene calls are TRBV18 and TRBJ1-1, with a weak D call TRBD1 (5 bases). The CDR3 is 14 residues long. V was clipped by 3 bases and J by 7 bases, with 15 bases between them. Looked up from germline, CDR1 is KGHSH and CDR2 is LQKENI. The CDR3 loop reads CASSPRPGPYEAFF. The CDR3 coding sequence is TGTGCCAGCTCACCTAGACCGGGACCCTATGAAGCTTTCTTT.

This clonotype was picked up a small number of times. The chain is built from TRBV20-1 and TRBJ2-7; D possibly corresponds to TRBD2 (6 bases). V lost 1 base and J lost 0, with 13 bases in between. Germline CDR1 DFQATT, CDR2 SNEGSKA (reference sequence). The CDR3 runs to 15 residues. In nucleotides, the CDR3 is TGCAGTGCTAGAGCAGAGGCGGGAAGCTCCTACGAGCAGTACTTC. It specifies CSARAEAGSSYEQYF.

This clonotype was seen a few times. This chain links TRBV4-1 with TRBJ2-5; 10 nucleotides line up with TRBD2. This CDR3 spans 15 amino acids. Trimming at V came to 2 bases and at J to 3 bases, leaving 3 bases not matched to a gene. The germline gives CDR1 MGHRA, CDR2 YSYEKL. The CDR3 spells CASSQTLAGEETQYF. CDR3 nucleotide sequence: TGCGCCAGCAGCCAAACCCTAGCGGGAGAAGAGACCCAGTACTTC.

This chain connects TRBV20-1 to TRBJ1-6; 8 bases match TRBD1. This CDR3 is built from 12 residues. The V segment lost 3 bases and the J segment 10 bases; nucleotides outside the gene matches: 2. In germline, CDR1 is DFQATT, CDR2 SNEGSKA (reference sequence). CDR3 nucleotides: TGCAGTGCTAGGACAGGGGAATCACCCCTCCACTTT. It yields the protein CSARTGESPLHF.

In its sample, this clonotype was seen many times. Its ends do not fully match the called genes, so a read error is possible. This rearrangement joins TRBV7-7 to TRBJ2-2; 10 bases are shared with TRBD1. Germline V lookup: CDR1 SSHAT, CDR2 FNYEAQ (reference sequence). The CDR3 consists of 14 residues. CDR3 residues: CASSRGQGTGELFF. The DNA for the CDR3 is TGTGCTAGCAGCCGGGGACAGGGGACCGGGGAGCTGTTTTTT.

This clonotype came up many times. The CDR3 DNA is TGTGCCAGCAGCCGGACAGGGGGAAATAATGAGCAGTTCTTC. Translation gives CASSRTGGNNEQFF. V gene TRBV7-2 combines with J gene TRBJ2-1; 10 bases line up with TRBD1. The CDR3 runs 14 residues. The V and J ends lost 5 bases and 7 bases, in that order; junction bases with no gene match: 5. Germline CDR1 and CDR2: SGHTA and FQGNSA.

This clonotype was seen a handful of times. The genes are TRBV11-2 and TRBJ2-7, with 14 positions matching TRBD2. The CDR3 totals 17 residues. J gave up 0 bases and V 3 bases, and 4 bases lay outside the gene matches. Germline loops: CDR1 SGHAT, CDR2 FQNNGV. Here the CDR3 DNA reads TGTGCCAGCAGCTTCCCGACTAGCGGGGGGGTCTCCTACGAGCAGTACTTC. It codes for CASSFPTSGGVSYEQYF.

The genes are TRBV4-1 and TRBJ2-1, with D possibly being TRBD1 or TRBD2 (5 bases each). Trimming cost V 0 bases and J 6 bases, with 9 bases left between them. Germline CDR1 MGHRA, CDR2 YSYEKL. The CDR3 length is 14 residues. The CDR3 DNA sequence: TGCGCCAGCAGCCAAGACCAGGGAGTCAATGAGCAGTTCTTC. Its translation: CASSQDQGVNEQFF.

V gene TRBV6-6 combines with J gene TRBJ2-1; possibly TRBD2 for D (5 bases). The germline V gene has CDR1 MNHNY and CDR2 SVGAGI (reference sequence). The CDR3 is made up of 12 amino acids. The ends were cut back, 5 bases at V and 10 bases at J, with 12 bases in the middle. The CDR3: CASSTKPGEQFF. The CDR3 DNA is TGTGCCAGCAGTACTAAGCCGGGGGAGCAGTTCTTC.